Sequencing of this T cell receptor beta chain was carried out in a study of early T cells in non-severe SARS-CoV-2 infection. Background on the study: Whole-blood bulk RNA, unsorted, was sequenced, and chains were unpaired. Study-level points and caveats: Reliance on VDJdb matching favored anti-spike CD8 responses; private and CD4 specificities were missed.

The CDR3 is 15 residues long. V lost 6 bases to trimming and J lost 2 bases; unmatched junction nucleotides: 5. In the library, individual cDNA molecules carried attached unique molecular identifiers. TCRdb reprocessed the 5' RACE reads with MiXCR, giving one entry per CDR3 protein. The data hold tens of thousands of distinct CDR3 sequences, with less than 4.5% observed a single time. The sample holds many counts of this clonotype. Its antigen remains unidentified. The sequenced sample was whole blood. This TCR was sampled from an adult who was a healthcare worker with PCR-confirmed SARS-CoV-2 infection or an uninfected control (not recorded which). The chain employs TRBV12-3 or TRBV12-4 and TRBJ2-3; 10 nucleotides line up with TRBD2. The chain's CDR3 is CASSPTSGHTDTQYF. In DNA, the CDR3 is TGTGCCAGCAGCCCGACTAGCGGGCACACAGATACGCAGTATTTT.